A few counts support the clone carrying this T cell receptor beta chain. Everyone who gave samples was a healthy Caucasian. This sample was included in a study of identical twins. V lost 2 bases, J lost 3 bases, and 13 bases lay in between. CDR3 length: 15 amino acids. Looked up from germline, CDR1 is SGHRS and CDR2 is YFSETQ. A universal primer site was incorporated via template switching, and the cDNA contained unique molecular identifiers. TCRdb redid the calling of the 5' RACE reads with MiXCR, one entry per CDR3 protein. The sample lists hundreds of thousands of distinct CDR3 sequences; around 21% were seen once. Another study also made use of these data, one on T cells expressing NK-cell markers. From that study: Expanded NKG2C+ T cell clones were not confirmed as HCMV-specific.

The TCR sequence derives from a woman between 18 and 29 years old in good health. The chain combines TRBV5-1 with TRBJ2-3; no clear D gene. The source material was PBMCs. In DNA, the CDR3 is TGCGCCAGCAGCTTTGGCCCTTCACCAACAGATACGCAGTATTTT. This gives the protein CASSFGPSPTDTQYF.